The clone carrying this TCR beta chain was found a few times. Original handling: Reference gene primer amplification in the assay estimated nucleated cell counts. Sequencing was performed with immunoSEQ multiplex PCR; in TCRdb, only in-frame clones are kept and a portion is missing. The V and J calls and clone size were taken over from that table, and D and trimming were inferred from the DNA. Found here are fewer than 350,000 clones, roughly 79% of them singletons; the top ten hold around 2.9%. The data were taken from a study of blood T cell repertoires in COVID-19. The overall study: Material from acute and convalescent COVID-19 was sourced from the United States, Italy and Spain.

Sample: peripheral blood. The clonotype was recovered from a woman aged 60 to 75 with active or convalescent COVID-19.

As DNA, the CDR3 is TGTGCCAGCAGCTTACCTTCACAGGGACCTGGCTACACCTTC. This sequence encodes CASSLPSQGPGYTF. The gene calls are TRBV7-8 and TRBJ1-2; a possible D gene is TRBD1 (6 bases). V was cut by 2 bases and J by 7 bases, with 14 bases left in between. This CDR3 has 14 amino acids. The germline gives CDR1 SGHVS, CDR2 FQNEAQ. Supplemented by reference TRBV7-8 and TRBJ1-2, the full variable domain reads GAGVSQSPRYKVAKRGQDVALRCDPISGHVSLFWYQQALGQGPEFLTYFQNEAQLDKSGLPSDRFFAERPEGSVSTLKIQRTQQEDSAVYLCASSLPSQGPGYTFGSGTRLTVV.